This T cell receptor beta chain is from a study of blood T cell repertoires in COVID-19 (dated by TCRdb to 2018 to 2021). With regard to the full study: The collaborator samples originated in the United States, Italy and Spain and spanned the acute and convalescent phases of COVID-19. The sample metadata nearly always contained a de-identified subject ID, COVID-19 status, age in years and sex. Deeply sampled blood TCRbeta repertoires from subjects exposed to, actively infected with, or recovered from COVID-19 were included in the dataset. The material from the prospective study consisted of cDNA or gDNA derived from T cells, B-cell-depleted T cells, or PBMCs. The samples were drawn from two sources: the first 160 participants of the ongoing ImmuneRACE study, and 1,254 subjects contributed by 6 global collaborators. The repertoires were released in a freely available public database intended as a resource for research on the immune response to SARS-CoV-2. Where HLA class I and class II types were available, the types were taken from metadata supplied by the sample provider, not from assay-based typing.

The table lists this clone with a few counts. Its antigen is not yet known. Per-nucleotide qualities are absent, and no much larger clonotype sits a single base away. The collaborating institutions used their own protocols to collect whole blood in K2EDTA tubes. For TCRbeta analysis, collaborators shipped samples as frozen whole blood, isolated PBMCs, or DNA extracted from either of those sample types. The paper's findings and limits, for the study overall: The amount of clinical and demographic metadata varied by source and participant and was provided uncurated.

The immunoSEQ Assay, a bias-controlled multiplex PCR, was used to amplify TCRbeta CDR3 regions from genomic DNA. The source study handled its data this way. Nucleated cell counts per sample were estimated from amplification of reference gene primers within the assay. Sequence reads were collapsed and filtered to measure the absolute abundance of every unique TCRbeta CDR3 rearrangement. For each sample, productive Simpson clonality was calculated by taking the square root of Simpson's diversity index across productive rearrangements. TCRdb provides this immuneACCESS table in a form limited to in-frame rearrangements. Some clones are lacking; in checked studies, under half of them reflect an unresolved V gene, and why the rest are absent is not known. V and J calls and clone size are given by that table; D and trimming were obtained from the DNA. The sample profile shows roughly 99,000 clones; approximately 88% of them were found once. The ten biggest clones cover approximately 4.9% of the sample.

Taken from the germline V gene (reference sequence), the CDR1 and CDR2 loops are LNHDA and SQIVND. Counted from cysteine to phenylalanine, this CDR3 has 15 amino acids. CDR3 DNA is the only sequence kept; it has 45 bases, read in frame from the first base. V and J are trimmed by 6 bases and 0 bases, and the gene matches miss 7 bases of the junction. This clonotype originated in a man in his forties or fifties with active or convalescent COVID-19. Recombination connected TRBV19 to TRBJ1-2, with 7 middle bases fitting TRBD1. Sequencing was carried out using peripheral blood. The DNA sequence is as follows: TGTGCCAGTAGGACAAGGGGGCAAGCTAACTATGGCTACACCTTC. Translated, it gives CASRTRGQANYGYTF.